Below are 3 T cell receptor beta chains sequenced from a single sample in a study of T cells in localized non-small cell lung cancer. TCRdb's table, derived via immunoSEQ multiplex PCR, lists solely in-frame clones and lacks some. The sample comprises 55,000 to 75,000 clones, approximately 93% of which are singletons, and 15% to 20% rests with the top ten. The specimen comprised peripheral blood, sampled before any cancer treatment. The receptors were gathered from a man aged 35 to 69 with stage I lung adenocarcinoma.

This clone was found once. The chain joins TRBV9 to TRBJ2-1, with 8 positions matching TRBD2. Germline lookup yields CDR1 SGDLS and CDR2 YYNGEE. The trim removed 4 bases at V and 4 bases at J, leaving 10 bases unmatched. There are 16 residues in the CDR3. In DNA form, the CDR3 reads TGTGCCAGCAGCCTCCGGGAGGGCCTCGGGTACAATGAGCAGTTCTTC. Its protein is CASSLREGLGYNEQFF.

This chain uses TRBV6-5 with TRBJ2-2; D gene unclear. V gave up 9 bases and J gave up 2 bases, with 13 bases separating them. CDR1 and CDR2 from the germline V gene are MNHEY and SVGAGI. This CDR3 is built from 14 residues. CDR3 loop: CASSMAVNTGELFF. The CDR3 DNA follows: TGTGCCAGTTCCATGGCTGTTAACACCGGGGAGCTGTTTTTT.

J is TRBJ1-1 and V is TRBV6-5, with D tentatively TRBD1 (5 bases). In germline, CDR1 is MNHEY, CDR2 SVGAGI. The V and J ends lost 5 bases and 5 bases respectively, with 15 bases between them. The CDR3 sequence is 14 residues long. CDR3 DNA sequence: TGTGCCAGCAGTCACCCCCAGGGTTGGACTGAAGCTTTCTTT. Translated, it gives CASSHPQGWTEAFF.